These 9 T cell receptor beta chains originate from one sample sequenced in a study of shared clonotypes between healthy human individuals. Measured with immunoSEQ multiplex PCR; TCRdb has only the in-frame clones, and not every one. The sample has around 2.5 million clones; roughly 93% are singletons. The source material was naive CD4+ T cells from PBMCs. Subset meaning: CD45RA+ positively selected. The origin of the receptors is a man between 18 and 35 years old in good health. Some clones in this sample may be carry-over from other donors' samples.

V and J are TRBV1 and TRBJ2-7. TRBV1 is designated a pseudogene. The CDR3 consists of 17 residues. The CDR3 protein is CTSSQGIMGLPPYEQYF. CDR3 DNA: TGCACCAGCAGCCAAGGGATAATGGGTCTCCCCCCCTACGAGCAGTACTTC.

The chain joins TRBV6-1 to TRBJ1-1, with D possibly being TRBD1 (5 bases). Germline lookup yields CDR1 MNHNS and CDR2 SASEGT. CDR3 length equals 14 residues. V was shortened by 6 bases and J by 1 base, with 12 bases between the two germline ends. CDR3 coding DNA: TGTGCCAGCAGGGATAACGGACAGAACACTGAAGCTTTCTTT. Protein product: CASRDNGQNTEAFF.

This clone was counted a few times. V gene TRBV30 combines with J gene TRBJ2-5; 14 positions agree with TRBD2. The CDR3 runs 13 residues. Losses at the gene ends were 8 bases for V and 9 bases for J; bases not matched to a gene: 8. Looked up from germline, CDR1 is GTSNPN and CDR2 is SVGIG (reference sequence). The CDR3 spells CAGTPGLAGAQYF. The CDR3 DNA reads TGTGCCGGAACACCGGGACTAGCGGGAGCCCAGTACTTC.

Only one count was recorded for this clone. The chain joins TRBV19 to TRBJ2-7; the match to TRBD2 covers 13 bases. The J segment lost 6 bases and the V segment lost 4 bases, leaving 9 bases of the junction unmatched. Germline CDR1 reads LNHDA; CDR2 reads SQIVND (reference sequence). This CDR3 has 16 residues. This chain's CDR3 is CASSRAGLAGYSEQYF. CDR3 nucleotide sequence: TGTGCCAGTAGTAGAGCGGGACTAGCGGGATACAGCGAGCAGTACTTC.

CDR3 coding DNA: TGCGCCAGCAGCCGAGACGCGGGAGGGATCGGCTATGGCTACACCTTC. Translation: CASSRDAGGIGYGYTF. The genes are TRBV4-1 and TRBJ1-2; no definite D call. Germline CDR1 MGHRA, CDR2 YSYEKL. The CDR3 is made up of 16 amino acids. The V end lost 4 bases, the J end lost 4 bases, and 19 bases lay between the germline ends.

The rearrangement uses TRBV19 and TRBJ2-2, with 10 positions matching TRBD1. J gave up 5 bases and V 8 bases, and 11 bases lay outside the gene matches. Germline V CDR1 and CDR2: LNHDA, SQIVND (reference sequence). This CDR3 has 16 amino acids. CDR3 DNA sequence: TGTGCCAGTTCTGATGTGGAGGGACAGGGGACCGGGGAGCTGTTTTTT. Translation gives CASSDVEGQGTGELFF. The full variable domain, with the rest looked up from reference TRBV19 and TRBJ2-2, is DGGITQSPKYLFRKEGQNVTLSCEQNLNHDAMYWYRQDPGQGLRLIYYSQIVNDFQKGDIAEGYSVSREKKESFPLTVTSAQKNPTAFYLCASSDVEGQGTGELFFGEGSRLTVL.

This clone appeared once. The rearrangement links TRBV15 to TRBJ1-2; unclear D gene. This CDR3 has 13 amino acids. V shed 3 bases and J shed 5 bases, with 10 bases lying between them. The germline CDR1 and CDR2 sequences are LNHNV and YYDKDF (reference sequence). For the CDR3, the DNA is TGTGCCACCAGCAGCGGTAGGTGGTATGGCTACACCTTC. Protein product: CATSSGRWYGYTF.

The rearrangement joins TRBV2 to TRBJ1-1, with D perhaps matching TRBD1 (6 bases). The V end lost 8 bases, the J end lost 2 bases, and 15 bases lay between the germline ends. The V gene's germline CDR1 is SNHLY and CDR2 FYNNEI. The CDR3 has 14 amino acids. For the CDR3, the DNA is TGTGCCAGCCGTAGGGGGAATTCAAACACTGAAGCTTTCTTT. It is translated as CASRRGNSNTEAFF.

The gene calls are TRBV4-2 and TRBJ2-3; 9 bases line up with TRBD2. CDR3 length: 19 amino acids. Germline trimming cut 5 bases from V and 0 bases from J; bases unmatched to any gene: 15. The germline V gene encodes CDR1 LGHNA and CDR2 YNFKEQ. CDR3 DNA: TGTGCCAGCAGCACCAAAGGGGCTCTAGCGGGGACTAGCACAGATACGCAGTATTTT. This encodes CASSTKGALAGTSTDTQYF.